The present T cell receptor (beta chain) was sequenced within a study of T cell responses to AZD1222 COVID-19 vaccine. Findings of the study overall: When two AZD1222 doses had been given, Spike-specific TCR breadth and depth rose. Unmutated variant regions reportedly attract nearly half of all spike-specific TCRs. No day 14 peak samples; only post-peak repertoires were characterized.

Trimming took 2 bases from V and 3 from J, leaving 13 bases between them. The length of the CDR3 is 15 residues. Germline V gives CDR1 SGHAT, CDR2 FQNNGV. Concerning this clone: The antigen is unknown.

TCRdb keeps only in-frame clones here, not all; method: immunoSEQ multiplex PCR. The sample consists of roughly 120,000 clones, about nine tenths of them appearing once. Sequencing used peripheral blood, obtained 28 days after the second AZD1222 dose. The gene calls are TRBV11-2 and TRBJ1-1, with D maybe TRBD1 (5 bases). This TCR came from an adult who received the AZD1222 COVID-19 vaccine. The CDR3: CASSLRGSVYTEAFF. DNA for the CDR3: TGTGCCAGCAGCTTAAGGGGCTCGGTTTACACTGAAGCTTTCTTT.